These 3 T cell receptor beta chains were sequenced from one sample in a study of a mutant IDH1 vaccine in newly diagnosed glioma. The repertoire was sequenced with immunoSEQ multiplex PCR; TCRdb's copy has only in-frame clones and lacks some. The table includes over 45,000 clones, about 79% detected once. For these receptors, no antigen is known. The sample's time point: week 47, end of study. With topical imiquimod, each dose of the vaccine consisted of 300 ug of mutant IDH1 20-mer peptide. The source was PBMCs, collected from a glioma patient whose treatment included an IDH1 peptide vaccine. The receptor source for this set is a man in his fifties with glioma.

For the CDR3, the DNA is TGTGCCAGCAGTTACGGACAGGGGGCGGTGAATGAGCAGTTCTTC. Amino acid sequence: CASSYGQGAVNEQFF. The V gene is TRBV6-5, the J gene TRBJ2-1; the match to TRBD1 covers 11 bases. This CDR3 has 15 amino acids. Germline V gene lookup returns CDR1 MNHEY and CDR2 SVGAGI. V lost 2 bases and J lost 7; bases outside the gene matches: 4.

This chain links TRBV7-2 with TRBJ2-1, with D uncertain. Between the trimmed V and J ends, which lost 7 bases and 5 bases, there was a span of 15 bases. The germline V gene encodes CDR1 SGHTA and CDR2 FQGNSA. The CDR3 has 14 residues. CDR3 residues: CASTPSTLNNEQFF. The CDR3 DNA reads as TGTGCCAGCACCCCCTCCACCTTAAACAATGAGCAGTTCTTC.

This chain connects TRBV11-3 to TRBJ1-1; D is unresolved. Germline values: CDR1 SGHNT, CDR2 YENEEA. The CDR3 has 13 residues. The V and J ends lost 5 bases and 1 base respectively, with 8 bases between them. Written as DNA, the CDR3 is TGTGCCAGCAGCCTTCTCACGAACACTGAAGCTTTCTTT. Encoded protein: CASSLLTNTEAFF.